Each of the 15 T cell receptor beta chains below was sequenced from the same sample in a study of blood T cell repertoires in COVID-19. Here immunoSEQ multiplex PCR was the method, and the copy in TCRdb shows in-frame clones only, minus some. The data show over 100,000 clones, 80% to 90% seen once. Sequenced input: peripheral blood. The receptors were gathered from a man aged 35 to 55 with acute or convalescent COVID-19.

V is TRBV7-3 and J is TRBJ2-1; D is unclear. V was clipped by 5 bases and J by 1 base, with 15 bases between them. Looked up from germline, CDR1 is SGHTA and CDR2 is FQGTGA. This CDR3 contains 16 residues. The CDR3 nucleotides are TGTGCCAGCAGCCCAACCCGTCTCAGTTCCTACAATGAGCAGTTCTTC. Protein sequence: CASSPTRLSSYNEQFF.

V gene TRBV3-1 (or the pseudogene TRBV3-2) combines with J gene TRBJ1-2; the match to TRBD1 covers 7 bases. The CDR3 has 14 residues. The germline gives CDR1 LGHDT, CDR2 YNNKEL (reference sequence). The junction had 9 bases not matched to a gene; V was cut back by 5 bases and J by 6 bases. CDR3 sequence: CASSYRQGGDGYTF. In DNA form, the CDR3 reads TGTGCCAGCAGCTACCGACAGGGAGGCGATGGCTACACCTTC.

The chain has TRBV5-1 and TRBJ1-4, with D possibly being TRBD1 (6 bases). The germline V and J ends were trimmed by 2 bases and 8 bases, with 13 bases remaining between them. Germline V gives CDR1 SGHRS, CDR2 YFSETQ. There are 14 residues in the CDR3. In nucleotides, the CDR3 is TGCGCCAGCAGCTTACAGGGATGGGGCGAAAAACTGTTTTTT. Residues: CASSLQGWGEKLFF. The variable domain in full, completed from reference TRBV5-1 and TRBJ1-4, reads KAGVTQTPRYLIKTRGQQVTLSCSPISGHRSVSWYQQTPGQGLQFLFEYFSETQRNKGNFPGRFSGRQFSNSRSEMNVSTLELGDSALYLCASSLQGWGEKLFFGSGTQLSVL.

The chain couples TRBV5-1 to TRBJ1-6; no clear D. The germline V gene encodes CDR1 SGHRS and CDR2 YFSETQ. Deletions cut 4 bases from V and 8 bases from J, with 22 bases between. CDR3 length: 17 residues. The CDR3: CASSPGGAAGEYSPLHF. CDR3 coding DNA: TGCGCCAGCAGCCCTGGTGGAGCCGCCGGGGAGTATTCACCCCTCCACTTT.

This clone has at least ten counts. J is TRBJ2-7 and V is TRBV24-1, with 8 positions matching TRBD1. The CDR3 is 13 residues long. The germline gives CDR1 KGHDR, CDR2 SFDVKD. V shed 9 bases, J shed 4 bases, and the junction held 7 bases outside the gene matches. CDR3 sequence (DNA): TGTGCCACCTCCGGACAGGGATGGTACGAGCAGTACTTC. This codes for CATSGQGWYEQYF.

V is TRBV28 and J is TRBJ2-4, with D possibly matching TRBD1 (6 bases). CDR3 length equals 15 residues. CDR1 and CDR2 from the germline V gene are MDHEN and SYDVKM. Between the trimmed V and J ends, which lost 5 bases and 0 bases, there was a span of 11 bases. DNA of the CDR3: TGTGCCAGCAGTAGATACAGGGTAGCCAAAAACATTCAGTACTTC. The encoded protein is CASSRYRVAKNIQYF.

V usage is TRBV12-3 or TRBV12-4 and J usage is TRBJ1-1, with D unclear. The length of the CDR3 is 13 residues. V gave up 3 bases and J gave up 1 base, with 6 bases separating them. CDR3 amino acids: CASSFSRNTEAFF. In nucleotides, the CDR3 is TGTGCCAGCAGTTTTAGTCGGAACACTGAAGCTTTCTTT.

The rearrangement links TRBV23-1 to TRBJ2-1; the match to TRBD2 covers 12 bases. TRBV23-1 is an ORF; its function is uncertain. Trimming at V came to 0 bases and at J to 1 base, leaving 16 bases not matched to a gene. This CDR3 has 22 amino acids. CDR3 amino acids: CASSQSTGAQTSGGGSYNEQFF. CDR3 DNA sequence: TGCGCCAGCAGTCAATCGACAGGGGCCCAGACTAGCGGGGGTGGATCCTACAATGAGCAGTTCTTC.

The chain combines TRBV18 with TRBJ1-2, with D possibly matching TRBD1 (5 bases). Germline V gene sequence: CDR1 KGHSH, CDR2 LQKENI. V shed 2 bases and J shed 8 bases, with 15 bases lying between them. The CDR3 totals 14 residues. In nucleotides, the CDR3 is TGTGCCAGCTCACCATCAAAGGGGTTCTACGGCTACACCTTC. Translating it yields CASSPSKGFYGYTF.

In its sample, this clone was seen a few times. The rearrangement links TRBV7-2 to TRBJ2-3; TRBD1 might be the D (5 bases). Trimming shortened V by 5 bases and J by 4 bases, and 13 bases separated the two germline ends. In germline, CDR1 is SGHTA, CDR2 FQGNSA. The CDR3 totals 14 residues. In DNA form, the CDR3 reads TGTGCCAGCAGCCCTAGGGGATTCGCAGATACGCAGTATTTT. Its protein product is CASSPRGFADTQYF.

The chain is built from TRBV6-5 and TRBJ1-1, with D perhaps matching TRBD1 (6 bases). CDR1 is MNHEY and CDR2 is SVGAGI in the germline V gene. V lost 6 bases and J lost 2, with 10 bases in between. The CDR3 loop spans 13 amino acids. The CDR3 region is CASSGGPNTEAFF. The CDR3, as DNA: TGTGCCAGCAGCGGGGGGCCAAACACTGAAGCTTTCTTT.

The CDR3 DNA follows: TGTGCCAGCAGTTTCTCCTATCGGGGGAACTACAATGAGCAGTTCTTC. Amino acids: CASSFSYRGNYNEQFF. The J gene is TRBJ2-1, the V gene TRBV28; TRBD2 is a possible D gene (6 bases). The CDR3 is made up of 16 amino acids. Germline values: CDR1 MDHEN, CDR2 SYDVKM. V shed 3 bases and J shed 3 bases, with 15 bases lying between them.

This chain connects TRBV19 to TRBJ2-2, with TRBD1 matching 8 bases. Germline CDR1 and CDR2: LNHDA and SQIVND (reference sequence). V shed 4 bases, J shed 1 base, and the junction held 5 bases outside the gene matches. The CDR3 is made up of 16 amino acids. This CDR3 is CASSTRTGQNTGELFF. The CDR3 nucleotides read TGTGCCAGTAGTACGCGGACAGGGCAGAACACCGGGGAGCTGTTTTTT.

This chain uses TRBV12-1 with TRBJ2-1; the D call TRBD2 from the table was never checked on the DNA. TRBV12-1 is assigned pseudogene status. The CDR3 is 16 amino acids. CDR3 residues: CASSFVVPSSYNEQFF. Written as DNA, the CDR3 is TGTGCCAGCAGCTTTGTAGTTCCGAGCTCCTACAATGAGCAGTTCTTC.

This chain joins TRBV20-1 and TRBJ2-3; D is uncertain. The V end lost 3 bases, the J end lost 0 bases, and 10 bases lay between the germline ends. CDR3 length: 14 amino acids. Germline V gene lookup returns CDR1 DFQATT and CDR2 SNEGSKA (reference sequence). CDR3 DNA sequence: TGCAGTGCTAGTGACTTTTCTAGCACAGATACGCAGTATTTT. Its translation is CSASDFSSTDTQYF.